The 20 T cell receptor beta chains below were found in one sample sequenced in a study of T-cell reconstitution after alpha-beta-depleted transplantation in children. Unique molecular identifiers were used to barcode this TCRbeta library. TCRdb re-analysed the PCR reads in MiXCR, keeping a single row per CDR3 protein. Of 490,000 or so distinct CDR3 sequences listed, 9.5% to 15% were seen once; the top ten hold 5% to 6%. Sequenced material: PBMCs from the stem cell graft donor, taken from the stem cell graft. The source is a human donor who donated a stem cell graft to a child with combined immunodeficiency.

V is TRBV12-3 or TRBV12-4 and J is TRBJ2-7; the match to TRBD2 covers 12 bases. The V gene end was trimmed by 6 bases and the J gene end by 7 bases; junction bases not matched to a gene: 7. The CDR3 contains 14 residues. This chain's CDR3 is CASRRTSGIWEQYF. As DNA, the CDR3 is TGTGCCAGCAGAAGGACTAGCGGGATTTGGGAGCAGTACTTC.

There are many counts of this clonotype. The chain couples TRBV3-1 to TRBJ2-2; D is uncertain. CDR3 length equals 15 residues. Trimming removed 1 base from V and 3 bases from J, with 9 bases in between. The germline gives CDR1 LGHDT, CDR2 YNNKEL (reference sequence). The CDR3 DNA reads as TGTGCCAGCAGCCAAGGTCAGCCCTACACCGGGGAGCTGTTTTTT. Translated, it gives CASSQGQPYTGELFF. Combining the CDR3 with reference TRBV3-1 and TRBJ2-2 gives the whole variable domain DTAVSQTPKYLVTQMGNDKSIKCEQNLGHDTMYWYKQDSKKFLKIMFSYNNKELIINETVPNRFSPKSPDKAHLNLHINSLELGDSAVYFCASSQGQPYTGELFFGEGSRLTVL.

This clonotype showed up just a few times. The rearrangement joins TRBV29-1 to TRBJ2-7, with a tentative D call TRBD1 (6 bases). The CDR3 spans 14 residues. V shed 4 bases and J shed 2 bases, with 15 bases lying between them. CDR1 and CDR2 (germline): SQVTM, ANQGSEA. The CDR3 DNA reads TGCAGCGTTGTTGAGCGGACAGCGACCTACGAGCAGTACTTC. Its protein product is CSVVERTATYEQYF.

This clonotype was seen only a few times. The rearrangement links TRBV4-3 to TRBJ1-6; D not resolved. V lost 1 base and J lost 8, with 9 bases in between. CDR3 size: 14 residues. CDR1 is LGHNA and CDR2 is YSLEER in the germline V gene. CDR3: CASSQGRNDSPLHF. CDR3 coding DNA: TGCGCCAGCAGCCAAGGACGGAACGATTCACCCCTCCACTTT.

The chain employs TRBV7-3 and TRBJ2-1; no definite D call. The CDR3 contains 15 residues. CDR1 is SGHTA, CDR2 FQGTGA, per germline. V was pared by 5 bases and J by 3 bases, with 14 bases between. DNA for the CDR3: TGTGCCAGCAGCCCACTGAATGGTCGCTACAATGAGCAGTTCTTC. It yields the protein CASSPLNGRYNEQFF. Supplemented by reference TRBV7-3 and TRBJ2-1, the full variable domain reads GAGVSQTPSNKVTEKGKYVELRCDPISGHTALYWYRQSLGQGPEFLIYFQGTGAADDSGLPNDRFFAVRPEGSVSTLKIQRTERGDSAVYLCASSPLNGRYNEQFFGPGTRLTVL.

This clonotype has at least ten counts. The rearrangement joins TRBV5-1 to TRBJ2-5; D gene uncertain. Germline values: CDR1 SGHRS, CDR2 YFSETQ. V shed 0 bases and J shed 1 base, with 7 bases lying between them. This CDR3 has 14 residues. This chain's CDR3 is CASSLAESQETQYF. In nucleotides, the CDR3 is TGCGCCAGCAGCTTGGCGGAAAGCCAAGAGACCCAGTACTTC.

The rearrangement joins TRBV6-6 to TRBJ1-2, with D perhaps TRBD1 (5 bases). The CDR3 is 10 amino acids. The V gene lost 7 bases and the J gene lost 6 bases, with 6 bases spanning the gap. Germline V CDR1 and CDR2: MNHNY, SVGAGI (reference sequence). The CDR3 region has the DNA TGTGCCAGCAAGGGGAATGGCTACACCTTC. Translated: CASKGNGYTF.

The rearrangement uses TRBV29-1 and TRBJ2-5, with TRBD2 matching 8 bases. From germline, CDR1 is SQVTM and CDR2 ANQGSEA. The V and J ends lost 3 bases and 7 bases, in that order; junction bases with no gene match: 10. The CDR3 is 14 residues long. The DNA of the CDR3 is TGCAGCGTTGAGGAACTAGCGGTCCGGGGGACCCAGTACTTC. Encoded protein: CSVEELAVRGTQYF.

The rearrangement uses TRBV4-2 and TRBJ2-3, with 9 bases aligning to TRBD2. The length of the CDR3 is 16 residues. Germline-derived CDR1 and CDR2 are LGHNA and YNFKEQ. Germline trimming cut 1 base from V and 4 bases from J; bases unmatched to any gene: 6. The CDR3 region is CASSQVATSGPDTQYF. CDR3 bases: TGTGCCAGCAGCCAAGTGGCGACTAGCGGCCCAGATACGCAGTATTTT.

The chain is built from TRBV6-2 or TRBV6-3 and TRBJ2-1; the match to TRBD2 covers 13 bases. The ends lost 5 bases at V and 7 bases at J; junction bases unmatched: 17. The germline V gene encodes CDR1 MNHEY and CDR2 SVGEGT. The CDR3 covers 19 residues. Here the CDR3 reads CASSPRRTSGGRSENEQFF. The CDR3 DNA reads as TGTGCCAGCAGTCCGCGCCGGACTAGCGGGGGAAGAAGCGAAAATGAGCAGTTCTTC.

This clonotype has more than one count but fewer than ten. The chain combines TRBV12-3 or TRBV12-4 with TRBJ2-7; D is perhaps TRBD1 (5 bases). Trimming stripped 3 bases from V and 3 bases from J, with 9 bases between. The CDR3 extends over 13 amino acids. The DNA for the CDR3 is TGTGCCAGCAGTTTGACAGAGATCTACGAGCAGTACTTC. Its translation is CASSLTEIYEQYF.

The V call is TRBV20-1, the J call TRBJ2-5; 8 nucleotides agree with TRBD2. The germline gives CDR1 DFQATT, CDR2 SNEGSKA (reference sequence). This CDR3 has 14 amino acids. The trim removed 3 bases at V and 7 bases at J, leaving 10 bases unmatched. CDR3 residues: CSARGTRPGGTQYF. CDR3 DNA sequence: TGCAGTGCTAGGGGGACTAGGCCGGGAGGGACCCAGTACTTC.

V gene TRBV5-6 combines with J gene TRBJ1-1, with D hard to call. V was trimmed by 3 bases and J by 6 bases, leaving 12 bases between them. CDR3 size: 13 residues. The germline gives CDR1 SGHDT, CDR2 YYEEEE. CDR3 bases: TGTGCCAGCAGCTACACTTCGGATGCTGAAGCTTTCTTT. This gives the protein CASSYTSDAEAFF.

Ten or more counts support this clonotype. As DNA, the CDR3 is TGTGCCAGCAGCCGAGGGACTGACACCGGGGAGCTGTTTTTT. It codes for CASSRGTDTGELFF. The chain is built from TRBV7-7 and TRBJ2-2; maybe TRBD2 (6 bases). The ends were cut back, 5 bases at V and 3 bases at J, with 10 bases in the middle. The CDR3 is made up of 14 amino acids. Per germline, CDR1 SSHAT and CDR2 FNYEAQ (reference sequence). Full variable domain (outside the CDR3, taken from reference TRBV7-7 and TRBJ2-2): GAGVSQSPRYKVTKRGQDVTLRCDPISSHATLYWYQQALGQGPEFLTYFNYEAQPDKSGLPSDRFSAERPEGSISTLTIQRTEQRDSAMYRCASSRGTDTGELFFGEGSRLTVL.

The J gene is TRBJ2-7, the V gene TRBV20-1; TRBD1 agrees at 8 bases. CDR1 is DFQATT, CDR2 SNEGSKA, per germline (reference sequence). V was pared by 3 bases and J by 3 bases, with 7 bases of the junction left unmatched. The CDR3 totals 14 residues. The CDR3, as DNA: TGCAGTGCTAGCGCAGACAGGGGTGGCTACGAGCAGTACTTC. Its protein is CSASADRGGYEQYF.

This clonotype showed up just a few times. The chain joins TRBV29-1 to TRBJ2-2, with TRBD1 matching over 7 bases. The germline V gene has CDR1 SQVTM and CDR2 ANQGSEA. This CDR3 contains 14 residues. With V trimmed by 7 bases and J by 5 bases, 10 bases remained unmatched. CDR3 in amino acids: CSAIRGPRTGELFF. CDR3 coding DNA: TGCAGCGCAATAAGGGGGCCAAGAACCGGGGAGCTGTTTTTT.

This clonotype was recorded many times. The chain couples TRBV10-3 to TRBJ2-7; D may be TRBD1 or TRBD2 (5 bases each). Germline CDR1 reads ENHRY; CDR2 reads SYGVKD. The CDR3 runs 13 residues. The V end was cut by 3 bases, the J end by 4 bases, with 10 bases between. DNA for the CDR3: TGTGCCATCAGTGAAGGCAGGGAGTACGAGCAGTACTTC. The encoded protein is CAISEGREYEQYF.

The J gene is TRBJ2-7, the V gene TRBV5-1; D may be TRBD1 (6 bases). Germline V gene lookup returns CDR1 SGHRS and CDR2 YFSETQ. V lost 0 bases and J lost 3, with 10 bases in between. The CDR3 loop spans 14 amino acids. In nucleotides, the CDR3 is TGCGCCAGCAGCTTGGGGGACACGTTCTACGAGCAGTACTTC. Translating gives CASSLGDTFYEQYF.

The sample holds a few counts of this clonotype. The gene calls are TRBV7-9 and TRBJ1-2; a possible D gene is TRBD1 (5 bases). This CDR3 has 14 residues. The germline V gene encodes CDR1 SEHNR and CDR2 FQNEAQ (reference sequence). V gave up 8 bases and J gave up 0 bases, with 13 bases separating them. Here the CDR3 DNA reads TGTGCCAGCGGGACTCAGGGTGCTAACTATGGCTACACCTTC. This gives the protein CASGTQGANYGYTF.

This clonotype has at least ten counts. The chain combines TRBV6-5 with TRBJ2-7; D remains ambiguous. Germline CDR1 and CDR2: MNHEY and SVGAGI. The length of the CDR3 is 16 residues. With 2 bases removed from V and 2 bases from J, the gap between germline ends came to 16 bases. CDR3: CASSYRAQTPAYEQYF. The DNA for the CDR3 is TGTGCCAGCAGTTACAGGGCCCAAACCCCTGCCTACGAGCAGTACTTC.